The sequence of this T cell receptor beta chain was determined in a study of early T cells in non-severe SARS-CoV-2 infection. Overall study: Sequenced material consisted of bulk RNA (from unsorted whole blood), and chains were unpaired.

Tagging with unique molecular identifiers was applied to individual cDNA molecules. TCRdb re-analysed the 5' RACE reads in MiXCR, keeping a single row per CDR3 protein. Of 25,000 to 30,000 distinct CDR3 sequences in the sample, under 6% were seen once. This CDR3 has 13 amino acids. Trimming took 6 bases from V and 3 from J, leaving 11 bases between them. This clonotype is labeled as medium-sized. The antigen remains unidentified. Study findings and constraints: Using VDJdb, the matching emphasized anti-spike CD8 responses while missing private and CD4 specificities.

Source material: whole blood. The source is an adult who was a healthcare worker with PCR-confirmed SARS-CoV-2 infection or an uninfected control (not recorded which). The V gene is TRBV12-3 or TRBV12-4, the J gene TRBJ1-1; D is unclear. In DNA form, the CDR3 reads TGTGCCAGCAGGCTATCTGGGTACACTGAAGCTTTCTTT. Residues: CASRLSGYTEAFF.